The 10 T cell receptor beta chains below come from one sample, sequenced in a study of cytomegalovirus exposure and HLA in healthy donors. The PCR used 60 Vbeta and 13 Jbeta primers. Sequenced by immunoSEQ multiplex PCR; TCRdb stores in-frame clones only, minus some. The sample consists of under 200,000 clones, less than 80% of them appearing once. Sequencing was carried out using PBMCs. Source of these receptors: a man between 40 and 49 years old in good health and CMV-seronegative.

The chain employs TRBV5-8 and TRBJ1-2, with D unclear. The V gene lost 4 bases and the J gene lost 2 bases, with 21 bases spanning the gap. The CDR3 runs to 17 residues. Germline V gene sequence: CDR1 SGHTS, CDR2 YDEGEE. CDR3 in DNA: TGTGCCAGCAGCCCACCGGCGTTCGACCGACAAAACTATGGCTACACCTTC. This encodes CASSPPAFDRQNYGYTF.

The V call is TRBV11-2, the J call TRBJ2-7, with D maybe TRBD1 (6 bases). V lost 10 bases and J 7 bases, leaving 14 bases between the germline ends. Germline V gene sequence: CDR1 SGHAT, CDR2 FQNNGV. The CDR3 extends over 11 amino acids. Here the CDR3 DNA reads TGTGCCATCCCACAGGGAGTAGAGCAGTACTTC. It specifies CAIPQGVEQYF.

This clone has only a few counts. CDR3 in DNA: TGCGCCAGCAATAGAAACAGTTATGAGACCCAGTACTTC. Protein: CASNRNSYETQYF. V usage is TRBV5-1 and J usage is TRBJ2-5; D ambiguous. This CDR3 region has 13 residues. The germline V gene has CDR1 SGHRS and CDR2 YFSETQ. V was trimmed by 6 bases and J by 5 bases, leaving 14 bases between them.

The gene calls are TRBV10-3 and TRBJ2-7; 10 bases align to TRBD1. Germline V CDR1 and CDR2: ENHRY, SYGVKD. The CDR3 has 16 amino acids. J was trimmed by 3 bases and V by 0 bases; bases with no gene match: 5. The CDR3 here is CAISESGDRGLYEQYF. DNA of the CDR3: TGTGCCATCAGTGAGTCGGGGGACAGGGGTCTCTACGAGCAGTACTTC.

This clone was observed a few times. The sample has other DNA sequences that encode this CDR3 too. The CDR3 sequence is CASSLTAYEQYF. The CDR3 DNA follows: TGCGCCAGCAGCTTGACAGCTTACGAGCAGTACTTC. The chain recombines TRBV5-1 with TRBJ2-7; no definite D call. Deletions cut 1 base from V and 4 bases from J, with 6 bases between. There are 12 residues in the CDR3. Germline values: CDR1 SGHRS, CDR2 YFSETQ.

This rearrangement joins TRBV5-1 to TRBJ2-7, with 7 bases aligning to TRBD1. The CDR3 length is 14 residues. Trimming at V came to 4 bases and at J to 2 bases, leaving 6 bases not matched to a gene. Germline CDR1 SGHRS, CDR2 YFSETQ. This chain's CDR3 is CASSLTTGTYEQYF. The DNA of the CDR3 is TGCGCCAGCAGCCTCACGACAGGGACCTACGAGCAGTACTTC. Using reference TRBV5-1 and TRBJ2-7 for the parts outside the CDR3, the full variable domain is KAGVTQTPRYLIKTRGQQVTLSCSPISGHRSVSWYQQTPGQGLQFLFEYFSETQRNKGNFPGRFSGRQFSNSRSEMNVSTLELGDSALYLCASSLTTGTYEQYFGPGTRLTVT.

This clone was seen a few times. One end of the junction is discordant with germline, which a read error may explain. The rearrangement links TRBV7-7 to TRBJ2-7; D is uncertain. Looked up from germline, CDR1 is SSHAT and CDR2 is FNYEAQ (reference sequence). The CDR3 runs 13 residues. CDR3 bases: TGTGCTAGCAGCTTAGGGCAGTACTACGAGCAGTACTTC. As protein: CASSLGQYYEQYF. The full variable domain, its missing parts supplied by reference TRBV7-7 and TRBJ2-7, is GAGVSQSPRYKVTKRGQDVTLRCDPISSHATLYWYQQALGQGPEFLTYFNYEAQPDKSGLPSDRFSAERPEGSISTLTIQRTEQRDSAMYRCASSLGQYYEQYFGPGTRLTVT.

The CDR3 coding sequence is TGTGCCAGCACCACCCGCCAGGGTGGGACTTTCTTT. Its translation: CASTTRQGGTFF. The genes are TRBV6-5 and TRBJ1-1; a weak D match, TRBD1 (5 bases). Looked up from germline, CDR1 is MNHEY and CDR2 is SVGAGI. The CDR3 sequence is 12 residues long. V was clipped by 7 bases and J by 12 bases, with 18 bases between them.

This chain uses TRBV5-6 with TRBJ2-6; 8 bases are shared with TRBD1. V lost 7 bases and J lost 0; bases outside the gene matches: 12. This CDR3 is built from 18 residues. Germline assignment: CDR1 SGHDT and CDR2 YYEEEE. This chain's CDR3 is CASGLNRGSRSGANVLTF. The CDR3 bases are TGTGCCAGCGGGTTAAACAGGGGGAGTCGCTCTGGGGCCAACGTCCTGACTTTC. Full variable domain (remainder filled in from reference TRBV5-6 and TRBJ2-6): DAGVTQSPTHLIKTRGQQVTLRCSPKSGHDTVSWYQQALGQGPQFIFQYYEEEERQRGNFPDRFSGHQFPNYSSELNVNALLLGDSALYLCASGLNRGSRSGANVLTFGAGSRLTVL.

The rearrangement links TRBV4-1 to TRBJ2-7; a weak D match, TRBD1 (6 bases). V lost 0 bases and J lost 4, with 16 bases in between. Germline-derived CDR1 and CDR2 are MGHRA and YSYEKL. CDR3 size: 16 residues. The CDR3 protein is CASSQEHRESAYEQYF. CDR3 in DNA: TGCGCCAGCAGCCAAGAGCACAGGGAGTCGGCTTACGAGCAGTACTTC.